What follows are 19 T cell receptor beta chains derived from one specimen sequenced in a study of Ad26.COV2.S vaccination and SARS-CoV-2 variants. Assay used: immunoSEQ multiplex PCR; TCRdb lists only in-frame clones, some missing. Of 350,000 to 400,000 clones in the sample, roughly nine tenths were seen once. Treatment denoted: about 20 received Ad26.COV2.S at low or high dose, single or two shots; about five received placebo; per-sample allocation not given. Day 63 after the first vaccine or placebo injection was the time point for sampling. Sequences were derived from peripheral blood, sampled in a trial of Ad26.COV2.S vaccine versus placebo. The source of these receptors is a person aged 18-60 years who received the Ad26.COV2.S COVID-19 vaccine or a placebo.

V is TRBV7-2 and J is TRBJ2-3, with a tentative D call TRBD2 (5 bases). The CDR3 length is 14 residues. Germline values: CDR1 SGHTA, CDR2 FQGNSA. The V and J ends lost 3 bases and 2 bases respectively, with 9 bases between them. The CDR3 loop reads CASSFSGITDTQYF. CDR3 DNA sequence: TGTGCCAGCAGCTTCTCGGGGATCACAGATACGCAGTATTTT.

The rearrangement joins TRBV6-2 or TRBV6-3 to TRBJ1-2, with 8 bases aligning to TRBD1. The trim removed 4 bases at V and 8 bases at J, leaving 21 bases unmatched. Germline lookup yields CDR1 MNHEY and CDR2 SVGEGT. This CDR3 has 18 residues. CDR3 in amino acids: CASSLSWTGISRALGYTF. The CDR3 nucleotides are TGTGCCAGCAGTTTGTCTTGGACAGGGATTTCGCGCGCGCTGGGCTACACCTTC.

This chain connects TRBV19 to TRBJ1-1; D gene unclear. Trimming removed 2 bases at V and 1 base at J, with 8 bases between. CDR3 length equals 14 residues. The germline V gene encodes CDR1 LNHDA and CDR2 SQIVND (reference sequence). CDR3 nucleotide sequence: TGTGCCAGTAGTATAAGGCGACAGAACACTGAAGCTTTCTTT. The encoded protein is CASSIRRQNTEAFF.

The chain uses TRBV7-9 and TRBJ1-1; a possible D gene is TRBD1 (6 bases). From germline, CDR1 is SEHNR and CDR2 FQNEAQ (reference sequence). Trimming removed 5 bases from V and 4 bases from J, with 8 bases in between. The CDR3 extends over 12 amino acids. The CDR3 coding sequence is TGTGCCAGCAGCCTGGACAGCACTGAAGCTTTCTTT. It is translated as CASSLDSTEAFF. The whole variable domain, filled in from reference TRBV7-9 and TRBJ1-1, reads DTGVSQNPRHKITKRGQNVTFRCDPISEHNRLYWYRQTLGQGPEFLTYFQNEAQLEKSRLLSDRFSAERPKGSFSTLEIQRTEQGDSAMYLCASSLDSTEAFFGQGTRLTVV.

The CDR3 DNA reads TGCGCCAGCAGCCAAGATCCCGGGAGGACAGACTACACCTTC. Translated, it gives CASSQDPGRTDYTF. The chain has TRBV4-1 and TRBJ1-2, with a tentative D call TRBD1 (6 bases). Germline lookup yields CDR1 MGHRA and CDR2 YSYEKL. This CDR3 has 14 amino acids. The germline V and J ends were trimmed by 0 bases and 10 bases, with 15 bases remaining between them.

The V call is TRBV4-1, the J call TRBJ1-2, with TRBD1 matching over 10 bases. V shed 0 bases, J shed 5 bases, and the junction held 3 bases outside the gene matches. From germline, CDR1 is MGHRA and CDR2 YSYEKL. The CDR3 covers 15 residues. CDR3: CASSQEDRGGYGYTF. The CDR3 DNA reads TGCGCCAGCAGCCAAGAGGACAGGGGGGGGTATGGCTACACCTTC.

The V call is TRBV4-1, the J call TRBJ2-7; the D is unclear. CDR1 and CDR2 (germline): MGHRA, YSYEKL. V was trimmed by 0 bases and J by 3 bases, leaving 6 bases between them. This CDR3 contains 13 residues. CDR3 in amino acids: CASSQERHYEQYF. The CDR3 DNA is TGCGCCAGCAGCCAAGAACGGCACTACGAGCAGTACTTC.

As to this clone: The identical CDR3 is also encoded by other nucleotide sequences in the sample. V gene TRBV5-1 combines with J gene TRBJ1-1; D gene uncertain. V was cut by 0 bases and J by 2 bases, with 5 bases left in between. This CDR3 contains 13 residues. Per the germline V gene, CDR1 is SGHRS and CDR2 is YFSETQ. CDR3 DNA sequence: TGCGCCAGCAGCTTGGCCGGAAACACTGAAGCTTTCTTT. Translated, it gives CASSLAGNTEAFF.

The CDR3 DNA sequence: TGCGCCAGCAGCTTGTTTTCAGAAGAGACCCAGTACTTC. The encoded protein is CASSLFSEETQYF. The V call is TRBV5-1, the J call TRBJ2-5; D unresolved. Germline-derived CDR1 and CDR2 are SGHRS and YFSETQ. V lost 1 base and J lost 3, with 7 bases in between. The CDR3 has 13 amino acids.

The rearrangement links TRBV6-4 to TRBJ2-3; 8 bases line up with TRBD1. The germline V gene has CDR1 MRHNA and CDR2 SNTAGT. The CDR3 is made up of 15 amino acids. The junction had 6 bases not matched to a gene; V was cut back by 3 bases and J by 4 bases. CDR3 amino acids: CASSEAGQAADTQYF. CDR3 coding DNA: TGTGCCAGCAGTGAGGCGGGACAGGCTGCAGATACGCAGTATTTT.

V and J are TRBV7-2 and TRBJ2-7; TRBD1 aligns across 9 bases. The germline gives CDR1 SGHTA, CDR2 FQGNSA. This CDR3 region has 16 residues. J was trimmed by 3 bases and V by 0 bases; bases with no gene match: 6. The CDR3 spells CASSLAGTGNNYEQYF. Written as DNA, the CDR3 is TGTGCCAGCAGCTTAGCGGGGACAGGGAACAACTACGAGCAGTACTTC.

This clone was found once. The chain is built from TRBV19 and TRBJ1-4, with unresolved D. The CDR3 covers 14 residues. With 6 bases removed from V and 4 bases from J, the gap between germline ends came to 12 bases. The germline gives CDR1 LNHDA, CDR2 SQIVND (reference sequence). The CDR3 is CASRDDRINEKLFF. CDR3 bases: TGTGCCAGTAGAGATGACCGAATTAATGAAAAACTGTTTTTT. The full variable domain, in which reference TRBV19 and TRBJ1-4 provide the parts outside the CDR3, is DGGITQSPKYLFRKEGQNVTLSCEQNLNHDAMYWYRQDPGQGLRLIYYSQIVNDFQKGDIAEGYSVSREKKESFPLTVTSAQKNPTAFYLCASRDDRINEKLFFGSGTQLSVL.

This clone was seen just once. The chain is built from TRBV6-5 and TRBJ2-7, with TRBD1 as a possible D gene (5 bases). CDR1 is MNHEY and CDR2 is SVGAGI in the germline V gene. The V gene lost 8 bases and the J gene lost 3 bases, with 8 bases spanning the gap. CDR3 length equals 11 residues. The CDR3: CASARGYEQYF. The CDR3 DNA reads TGTGCCAGCGCAAGGGGCTACGAGCAGTACTTC.

This sequence joins TRBV6-2 or TRBV6-3 and TRBJ1-1; 9 positions agree with TRBD1. The ends lost 3 bases at V and 7 bases at J; junction bases unmatched: 6. Germline V CDR1 and CDR2: MNHEY, SVGEGT. The CDR3 loop spans 14 amino acids. The CDR3 sequence: CASSYTGGLIEAFF. CDR3 coding DNA: TGTGCCAGCAGTTATACAGGGGGCTTGATTGAAGCTTTCTTT.

This clone has just a few counts. The chain links TRBV19 to TRBJ1-1; maybe TRBD1 (6 bases). Germline V CDR1 and CDR2: LNHDA, SQIVND (reference sequence). The length of the CDR3 is 11 residues. V lost 9 bases, J lost 11 bases, and 16 bases lay in between. CDR3 in amino acids: CASMGAGSAFF. Here the CDR3 DNA reads TGTGCCAGCATGGGGGCGGGGTCGGCTTTCTTT. The variable domain in full, with the rest retrieved from reference TRBV19 and TRBJ1-1, is DGGITQSPKYLFRKEGQNVTLSCEQNLNHDAMYWYRQDPGQGLRLIYYSQIVNDFQKGDIAEGYSVSREKKESFPLTVTSAQKNPTAFYLCASMGAGSAFFGQGTRLTVV.

The chain links TRBV7-8 to TRBJ2-5; tentatively, D is TRBD2 (6 bases). Trimming shortened V by 5 bases and J by 7 bases, and 20 bases separated the two germline ends. The CDR3 runs 15 residues. Per the germline V gene, CDR1 is SGHVS and CDR2 is FQNEAQ. The CDR3 bases are TGTGCCAGCAGCCGAGGGCCGGAGGGGTCGGGGACCCAGTACTTC. Amino acids: CASSRGPEGSGTQYF.

This clone was seen just once. This chain connects TRBV5-1 to TRBJ2-2, with 8 bases fitting TRBD1. Per the germline V gene, CDR1 is SGHRS and CDR2 is YFSETQ. This CDR3 has 15 residues. With 4 bases clipped from V and 1 base from J, the junction kept 3 bases outside the gene matches. The CDR3 nucleotides read TGCGCCAGCAGCCGGGACAGGTGGAACACCGGGGAGCTGTTTTTT. This encodes CASSRDRWNTGELFF. The full variable domain, with the rest looked up from reference TRBV5-1 and TRBJ2-2, is KAGVTQTPRYLIKTRGQQVTLSCSPISGHRSVSWYQQTPGQGLQFLFEYFSETQRNKGNFPGRFSGRQFSNSRSEMNVSTLELGDSALYLCASSRDRWNTGELFFGEGSRLTVL.

V is TRBV4-2 and J is TRBJ2-1; 14 bases are a match to TRBD2. Germline V CDR1 and CDR2: LGHNA, YNFKEQ. The CDR3 has 20 residues. The ends lost 0 bases at V and 0 bases at J; junction bases unmatched: 7. The DNA of the CDR3 is TGTGCCAGCAGCCAAGAGATCTGGACTAGCGGGGGGAGCTCCTACAATGAGCAGTTCTTC. This translates into CASSQEIWTSGGSSYNEQFF.

The genes are TRBV2 and TRBJ2-7; D is uncertain. V was clipped by 7 bases and J by 3 bases, with 7 bases between them. Germline V lookup: CDR1 SNHLY, CDR2 FYNNEI. The length of the CDR3 is 11 residues. The CDR3 sequence: CASNIYYEQYF. In DNA, the CDR3 is TGTGCCAGCAATATCTACTACGAGCAGTACTTC.